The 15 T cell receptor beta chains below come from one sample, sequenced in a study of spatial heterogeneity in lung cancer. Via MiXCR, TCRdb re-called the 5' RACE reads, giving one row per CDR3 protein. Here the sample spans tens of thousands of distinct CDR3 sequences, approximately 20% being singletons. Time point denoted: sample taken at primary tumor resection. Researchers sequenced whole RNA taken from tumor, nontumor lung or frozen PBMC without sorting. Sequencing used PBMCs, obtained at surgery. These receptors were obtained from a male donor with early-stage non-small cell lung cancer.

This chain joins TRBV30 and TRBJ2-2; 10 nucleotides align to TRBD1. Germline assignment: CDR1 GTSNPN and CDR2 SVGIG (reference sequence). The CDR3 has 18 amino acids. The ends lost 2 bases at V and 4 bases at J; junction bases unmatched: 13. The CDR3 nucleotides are TGTGCCTGGAGTACCTCAAATCCGGGACAGGGGTCCACCGGGGAGCTGTTTTTT. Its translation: CAWSTSNPGQGSTGELFF.

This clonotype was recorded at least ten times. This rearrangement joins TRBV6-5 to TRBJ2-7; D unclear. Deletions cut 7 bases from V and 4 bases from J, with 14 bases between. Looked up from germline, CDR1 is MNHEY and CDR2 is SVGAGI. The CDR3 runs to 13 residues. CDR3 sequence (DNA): TGTGCCAGCACGGGCAGGAGTCCTTACGAGCAGTACTTC. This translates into CASTGRSPYEQYF.

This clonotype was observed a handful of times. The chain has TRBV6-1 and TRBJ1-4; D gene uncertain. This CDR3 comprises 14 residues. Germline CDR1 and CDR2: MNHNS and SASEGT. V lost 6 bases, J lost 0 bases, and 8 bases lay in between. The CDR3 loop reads CASRVHATNEKLFF. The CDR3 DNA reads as TGTGCCAGCAGGGTACATGCAACTAATGAAAAACTGTTTTTT.

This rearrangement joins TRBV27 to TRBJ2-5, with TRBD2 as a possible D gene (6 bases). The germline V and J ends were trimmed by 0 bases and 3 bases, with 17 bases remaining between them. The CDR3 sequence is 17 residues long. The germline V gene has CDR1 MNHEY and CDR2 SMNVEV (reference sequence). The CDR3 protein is CASSLSATRQLKETQYF. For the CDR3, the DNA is TGTGCCAGCAGTTTATCCGCGACTAGGCAACTAAAAGAGACCCAGTACTTC.

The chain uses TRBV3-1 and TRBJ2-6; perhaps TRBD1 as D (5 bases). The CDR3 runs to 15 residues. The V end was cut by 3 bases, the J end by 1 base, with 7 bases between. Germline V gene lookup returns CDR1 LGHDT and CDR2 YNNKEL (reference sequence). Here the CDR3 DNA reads TGTGCCAGCAGCCAGCAGGGTTCTGGGGCCAACGTCCTGACTTTC. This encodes CASSQQGSGANVLTF.

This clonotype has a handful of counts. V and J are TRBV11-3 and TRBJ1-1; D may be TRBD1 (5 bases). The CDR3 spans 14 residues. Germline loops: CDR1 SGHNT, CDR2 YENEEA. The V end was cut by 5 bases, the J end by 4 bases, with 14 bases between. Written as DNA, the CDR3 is TGTGCCAGCAGCAAAAGGGGTGAGAGCACTGAAGCTTTCTTT. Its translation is CASSKRGESTEAFF. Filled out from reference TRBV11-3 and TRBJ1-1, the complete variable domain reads EAGVVQSPRYKIIEKKQPVAFWCNPISGHNTLYWYLQNLGQGPELLIRYENEEAVDDSQLPKDRFSAERLKGVDSTLKIQPAELGDSAVYLCASSKRGESTEAFFGQGTRLTVV.

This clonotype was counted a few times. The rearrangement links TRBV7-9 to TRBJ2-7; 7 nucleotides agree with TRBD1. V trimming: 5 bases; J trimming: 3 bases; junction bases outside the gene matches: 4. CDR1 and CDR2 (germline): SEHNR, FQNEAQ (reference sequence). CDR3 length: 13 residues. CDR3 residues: CASSGRQGYEQYF. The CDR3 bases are TGTGCCAGCAGCGGACGACAGGGCTACGAGCAGTACTTC.

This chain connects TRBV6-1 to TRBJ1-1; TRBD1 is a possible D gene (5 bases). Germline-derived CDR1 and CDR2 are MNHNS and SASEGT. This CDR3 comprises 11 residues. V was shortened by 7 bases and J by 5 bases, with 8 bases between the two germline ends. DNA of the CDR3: TGTGCCAGCACAGGGCGGACTGAAGCTTTCTTT. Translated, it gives CASTGRTEAFF.

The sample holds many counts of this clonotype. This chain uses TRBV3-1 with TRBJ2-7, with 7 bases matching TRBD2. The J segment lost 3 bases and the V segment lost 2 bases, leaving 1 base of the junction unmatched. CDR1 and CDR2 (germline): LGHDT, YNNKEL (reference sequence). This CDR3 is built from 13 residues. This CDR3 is CASSQRTSYEQYF. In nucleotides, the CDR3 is TGTGCCAGCAGCCAAAGGACTAGCTACGAGCAGTACTTC.

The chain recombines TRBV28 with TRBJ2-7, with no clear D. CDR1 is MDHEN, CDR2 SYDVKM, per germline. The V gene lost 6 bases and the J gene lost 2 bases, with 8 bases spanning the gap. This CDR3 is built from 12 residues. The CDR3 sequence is CASSLETYEQYF. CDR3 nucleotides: TGTGCCAGCAGCCTAGAGACCTACGAGCAGTACTTC.

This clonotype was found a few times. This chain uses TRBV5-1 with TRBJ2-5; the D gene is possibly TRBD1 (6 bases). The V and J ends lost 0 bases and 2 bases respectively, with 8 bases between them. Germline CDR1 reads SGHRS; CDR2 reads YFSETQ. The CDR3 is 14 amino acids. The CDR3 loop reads CASSLDRVQETQYF. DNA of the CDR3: TGCGCCAGCAGCTTGGACAGGGTTCAAGAGACCCAGTACTTC.

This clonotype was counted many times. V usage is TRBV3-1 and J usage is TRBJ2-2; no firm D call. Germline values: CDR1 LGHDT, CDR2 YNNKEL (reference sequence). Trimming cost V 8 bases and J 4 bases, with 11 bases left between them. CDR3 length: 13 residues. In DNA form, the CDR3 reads TGTGCCAGCGGGGTGGGCCTCACCGGGGAGCTGTTTTTT. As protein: CASGVGLTGELFF.

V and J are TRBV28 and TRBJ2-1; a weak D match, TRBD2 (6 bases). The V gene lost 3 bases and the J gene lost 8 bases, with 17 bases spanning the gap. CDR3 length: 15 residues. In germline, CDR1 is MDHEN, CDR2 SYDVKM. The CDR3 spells CASSFRGKGNHEQFF. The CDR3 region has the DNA TGTGCCAGCAGTTTCCGCGGGAAGGGAAATCATGAGCAGTTCTTC.

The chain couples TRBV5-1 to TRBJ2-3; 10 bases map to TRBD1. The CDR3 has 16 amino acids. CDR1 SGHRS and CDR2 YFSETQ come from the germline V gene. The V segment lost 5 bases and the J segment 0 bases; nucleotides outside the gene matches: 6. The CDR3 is CASRSDRGGSTDTQYF. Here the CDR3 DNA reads TGCGCCAGCAGATCGGACAGGGGGGGTAGCACAGATACGCAGTATTTT.

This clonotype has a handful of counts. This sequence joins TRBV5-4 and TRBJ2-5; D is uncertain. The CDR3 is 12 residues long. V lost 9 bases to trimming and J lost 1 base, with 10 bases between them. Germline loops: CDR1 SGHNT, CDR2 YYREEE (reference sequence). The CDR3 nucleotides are TGTGCCACTAATGCGATCCAAGAGACCCAGTACTTC. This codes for CATNAIQETQYF.